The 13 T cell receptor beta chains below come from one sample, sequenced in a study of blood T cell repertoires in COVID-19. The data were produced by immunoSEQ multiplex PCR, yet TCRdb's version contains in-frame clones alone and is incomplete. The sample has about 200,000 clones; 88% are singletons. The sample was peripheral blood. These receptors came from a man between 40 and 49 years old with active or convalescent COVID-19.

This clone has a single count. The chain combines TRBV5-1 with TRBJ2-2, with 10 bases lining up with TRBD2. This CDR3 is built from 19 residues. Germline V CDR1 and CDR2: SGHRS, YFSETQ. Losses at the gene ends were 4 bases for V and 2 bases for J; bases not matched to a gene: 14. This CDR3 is CASSPQRRLAGVNTGELFF. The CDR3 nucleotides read TGCGCCAGCAGCCCGCAAAGGAGACTAGCGGGCGTAAACACCGGGGAGCTGTTTTTT.

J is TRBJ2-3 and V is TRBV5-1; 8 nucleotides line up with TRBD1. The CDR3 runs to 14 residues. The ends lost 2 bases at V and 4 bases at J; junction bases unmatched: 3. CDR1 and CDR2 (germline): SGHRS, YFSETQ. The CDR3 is CASSFRGQADTQYF. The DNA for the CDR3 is TGCGCCAGCAGCTTCAGGGGGCAAGCAGATACGCAGTATTTT.

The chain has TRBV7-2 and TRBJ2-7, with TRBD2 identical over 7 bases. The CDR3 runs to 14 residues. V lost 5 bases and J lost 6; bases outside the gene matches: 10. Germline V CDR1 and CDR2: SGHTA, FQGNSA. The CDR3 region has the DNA TGTGCCAGCAGCGACCCGGGACTATCTTTCGAGCAGTACTTC. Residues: CASSDPGLSFEQYF.

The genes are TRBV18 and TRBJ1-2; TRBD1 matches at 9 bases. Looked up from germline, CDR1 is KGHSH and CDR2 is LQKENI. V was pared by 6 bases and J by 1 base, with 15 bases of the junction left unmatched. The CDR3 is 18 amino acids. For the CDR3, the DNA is TGTGCCAGCTCCCCGGGACAGGGAGTCGCCACTATTAACTATGGCTACACCTTC. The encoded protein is CASSPGQGVATINYGYTF. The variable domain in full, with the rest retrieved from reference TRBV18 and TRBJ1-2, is NAGVMQNPRHLVRRRGQEARLRCSPMKGHSHVYWYRQLPEEGLKFMVYLQKENIIDESGMPKERFSAEFPKEGPSILRIQQVVRGDSAAYFCASSPGQGVATINYGYTFGSGTRLTVV.

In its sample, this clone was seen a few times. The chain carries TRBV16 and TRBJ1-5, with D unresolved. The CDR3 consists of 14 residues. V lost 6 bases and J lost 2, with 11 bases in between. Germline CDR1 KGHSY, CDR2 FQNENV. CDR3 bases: TGTGCCAGCAGAGGCGGGGAGGGCAATCAGCCCCAGCATTTT. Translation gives CASRGGEGNQPQHF.

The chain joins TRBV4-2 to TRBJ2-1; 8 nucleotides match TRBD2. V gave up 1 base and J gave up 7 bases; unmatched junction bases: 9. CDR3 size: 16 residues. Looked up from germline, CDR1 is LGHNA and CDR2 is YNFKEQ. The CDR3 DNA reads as TGTGCCAGCAGCCAAGGGGAAGGGACTAGTGGGAATGAGCAGTTCTTC. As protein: CASSQGEGTSGNEQFF.

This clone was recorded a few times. CDR3 sequence (DNA): TGTGCCAGCAGTGGGCGGGCCCGTTATCAGCCCCAGCATTTT. Amino acid sequence: CASSGRARYQPQHF. The V and J genes are TRBV2 and TRBJ1-5; the D is unclear. Trimming left V 4 bases short and J 5 bases short, with 12 bases between. The CDR3 contains 14 residues. Germline lookup yields CDR1 SNHLY and CDR2 FYNNEI.

The CDR3 nucleotides read TGCGCCAGCAGCCCGCTACGGCAGGGAGAGACCCAGTACTTC. As protein: CASSPLRQGETQYF. The chain employs TRBV5-1 and TRBJ2-5, with a possible D match to TRBD1 (5 bases). The germline gives CDR1 SGHRS, CDR2 YFSETQ. With 4 bases removed from V and 4 bases from J, the gap between germline ends came to 14 bases. The CDR3 is made up of 14 amino acids.

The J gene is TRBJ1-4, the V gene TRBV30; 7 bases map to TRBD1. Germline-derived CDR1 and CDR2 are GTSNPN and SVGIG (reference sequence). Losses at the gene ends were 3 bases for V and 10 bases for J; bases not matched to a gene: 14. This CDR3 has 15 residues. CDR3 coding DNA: TGTGCCTGGAGGGTAACAGGGGAGGTTTTGGGAAAACTGTTTTTT. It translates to CAWRVTGEVLGKLFF.

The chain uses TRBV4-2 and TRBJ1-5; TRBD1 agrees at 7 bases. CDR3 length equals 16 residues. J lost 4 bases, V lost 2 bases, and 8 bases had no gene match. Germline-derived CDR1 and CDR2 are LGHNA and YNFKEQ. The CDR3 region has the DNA TGTGCCAGCAGCCAAAGAGGGGGCAGGGGGAATCAGCCCCAGCATTTT. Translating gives CASSQRGGRGNQPQHF.

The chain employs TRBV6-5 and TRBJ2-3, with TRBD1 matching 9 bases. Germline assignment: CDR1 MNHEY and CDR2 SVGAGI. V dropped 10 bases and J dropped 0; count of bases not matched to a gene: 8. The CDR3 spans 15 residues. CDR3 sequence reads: CATSPGQGSTDTQYF. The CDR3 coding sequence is TGTGCCACCTCCCCGGGACAGGGAAGCACAGATACGCAGTATTTT.

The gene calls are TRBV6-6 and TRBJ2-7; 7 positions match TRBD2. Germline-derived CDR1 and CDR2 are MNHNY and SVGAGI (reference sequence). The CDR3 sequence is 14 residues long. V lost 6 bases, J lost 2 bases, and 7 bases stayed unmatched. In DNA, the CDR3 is TGTGCCAGCAGACAGCTAGCGGACCCCTACGAGCAGTACTTC. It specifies CASRQLADPYEQYF.

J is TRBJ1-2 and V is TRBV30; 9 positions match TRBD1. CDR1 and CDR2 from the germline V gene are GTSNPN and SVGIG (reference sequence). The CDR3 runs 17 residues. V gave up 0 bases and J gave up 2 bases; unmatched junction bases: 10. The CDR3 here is CAWSVRTGVDSNYGYTF. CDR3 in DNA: TGTGCCTGGAGTGTGAGGACAGGGGTCGATAGCAACTATGGCTACACCTTC.